This TCR beta chain was identified in a study of T cells in tumors after PD-1 blockade. Overall study context: A subset received ongoing vismodegib 150 mg daily alongside anti-PD-1 therapy.

Only in-frame clones appear in the TCRdb table, and some are missing; sequencing was by immunoSEQ multiplex PCR. The sample records roughly 50,000 clones, about 85% being singletons. The CDR3 runs to 17 residues. Germline CDR1 and CDR2: SGHRS and YFSETQ. Between the trimmed V and J ends, which lost 5 bases and 0 bases, there was a span of 15 bases. This clonotype was sampled from a human donor with basal cell carcinoma. Material: PBMCs, obtained before anti-PD-1 treatment. J is TRBJ2-6 and V is TRBV5-1, with D unclear. CDR3 sequence: CASSPLTADSGANVLTF. The CDR3, as DNA: TGCGCCAGCAGTCCGTTAACGGCGGACTCTGGGGCCAACGTCCTGACTTTC.